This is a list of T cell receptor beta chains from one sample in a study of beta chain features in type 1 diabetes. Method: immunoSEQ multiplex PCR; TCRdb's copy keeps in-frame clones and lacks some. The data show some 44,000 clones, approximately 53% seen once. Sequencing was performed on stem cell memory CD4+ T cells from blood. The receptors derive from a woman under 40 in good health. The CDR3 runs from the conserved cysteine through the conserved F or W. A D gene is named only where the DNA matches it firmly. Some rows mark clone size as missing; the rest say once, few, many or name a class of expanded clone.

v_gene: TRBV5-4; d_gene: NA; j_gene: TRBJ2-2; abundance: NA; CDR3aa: CASSLGTANTGELFF; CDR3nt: TGTGCCAGCAGCTTGGGGACAGCCAACACCGGGGAGCTGTTTTTT
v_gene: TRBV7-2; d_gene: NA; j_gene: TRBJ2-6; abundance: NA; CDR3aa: CASSFGGPGANVLTF; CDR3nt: TGTGCCAGCAGCTTCGGGGGGCCTGGGGCCAACGTCCTGACTTTC
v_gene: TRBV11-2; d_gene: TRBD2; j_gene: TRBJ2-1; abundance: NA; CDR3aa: CASSSPVKRERAGNEQFF; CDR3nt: TGTGCCAGCAGCTCCCCCGTTAAGCGGGAGAGGGCGGGCAATGAGCAGTTCTTC
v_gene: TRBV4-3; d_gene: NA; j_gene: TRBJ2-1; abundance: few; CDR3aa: CASSQDWGDEQFF; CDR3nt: TGCGCCAGCAGCCAAGATTGGGGAGATGAGCAGTTCTTC
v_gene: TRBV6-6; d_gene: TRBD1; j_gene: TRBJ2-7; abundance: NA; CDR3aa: CASSDRGIDEQYF; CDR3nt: TGTGCCAGCAGCGACAGGGGAATCGACGAGCAGTACTTC
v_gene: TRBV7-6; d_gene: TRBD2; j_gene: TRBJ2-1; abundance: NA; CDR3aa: CASSTIRTSGSSSYNEQFF; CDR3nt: TGTGCCAGCAGCACAATCAGGACTAGCGGGAGTTCGTCCTACAATGAGCAGTTCTTC
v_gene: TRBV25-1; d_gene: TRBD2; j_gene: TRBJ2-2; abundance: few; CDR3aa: CASRGGSGRAGELFF; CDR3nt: TGTGCCAGCAGGGGCGGAAGCGGGAGGGCCGGGGAGCTGTTTTTT
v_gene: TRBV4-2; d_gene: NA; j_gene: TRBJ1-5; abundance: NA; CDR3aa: CASSQGRGNQPQHF; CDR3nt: TGTGCCAGCAGCCAAGGACGGGGCAATCAGCCCCAGCATTTT
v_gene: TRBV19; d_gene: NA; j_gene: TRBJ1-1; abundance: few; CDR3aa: CASKKIGQGNTEAFF; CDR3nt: TGTGCCAGTAAGAAAATTGGGCAGGGGAACACTGAAGCTTTCTTT
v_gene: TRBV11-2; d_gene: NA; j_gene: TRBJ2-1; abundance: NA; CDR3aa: CASSLALGGRGGGGEQFF; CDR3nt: TGTGCCAGCAGCTTAGCATTAGGCGGCAGGGGAGGGGGTGGTGAGCAGTTCTTC
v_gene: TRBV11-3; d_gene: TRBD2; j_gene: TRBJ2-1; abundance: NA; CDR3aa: CASSIRTSGTSDEQFF; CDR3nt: TGTGCCAGCAGCATCAGGACTAGCGGGACATCGGATGAGCAGTTCTTC
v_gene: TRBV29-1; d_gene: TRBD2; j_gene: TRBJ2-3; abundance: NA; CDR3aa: CSVDASGLAADTQYF; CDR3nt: TGCAGCGTTGACGCCAGCGGACTAGCGGCAGATACGCAGTATTTT
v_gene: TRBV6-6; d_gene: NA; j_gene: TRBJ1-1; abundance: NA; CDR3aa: CASTPGTEAFF; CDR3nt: TGTGCCAGCACACCGGGCACTGAAGCTTTCTTT
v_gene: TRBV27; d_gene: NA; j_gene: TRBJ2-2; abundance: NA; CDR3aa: CASSFGVGGSTGELFF; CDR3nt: TGTGCCAGCAGTTTTGGCGTTGGGGGGTCCACCGGGGAGCTGTTTTTT
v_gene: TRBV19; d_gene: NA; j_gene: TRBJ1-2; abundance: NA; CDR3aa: CASRDGQREYGYTF; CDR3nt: TGTGCCAGTAGGGACGGACAGCGAGAGTATGGCTACACCTTC
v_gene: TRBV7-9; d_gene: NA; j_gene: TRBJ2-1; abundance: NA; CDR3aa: CASSLAYGAGPSYNEQFF; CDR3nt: TGTGCCAGCAGCTTAGCATATGGGGCAGGGCCCTCTTACAATGAGCAGTTCTTC
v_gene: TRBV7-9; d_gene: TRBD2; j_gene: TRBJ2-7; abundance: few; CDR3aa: CASSLPGASGIYEQYF; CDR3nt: TGTGCCAGCAGCTTGCCTGGAGCTAGCGGGATCTACGAGCAGTACTTC
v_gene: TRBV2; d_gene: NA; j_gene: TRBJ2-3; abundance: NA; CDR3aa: CASSAIDSTDTQYF; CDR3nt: TGTGCCAGCAGCGCCATAGATAGCACAGATACGCAGTATTTT
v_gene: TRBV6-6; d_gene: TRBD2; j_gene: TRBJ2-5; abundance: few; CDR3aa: CASRNQREGPETQYF; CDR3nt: TGTGCCAGCAGGAACCAGCGGGAGGGCCCAGAGACCCAGTACTTC
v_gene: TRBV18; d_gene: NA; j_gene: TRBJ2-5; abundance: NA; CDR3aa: CASSPLGSQETQYF; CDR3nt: TGTGCCAGCTCACCCCTCGGTAGTCAAGAGACCCAGTACTTC
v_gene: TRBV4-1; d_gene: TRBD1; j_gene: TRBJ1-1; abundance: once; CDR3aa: CASSQDRRQGLNTEAFF; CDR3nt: TGCGCCAGCAGCCAAGATAGGCGACAGGGATTGAACACTGAAGCTTTCTTT
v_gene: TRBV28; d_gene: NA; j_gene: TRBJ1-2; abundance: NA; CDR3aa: CASSKGGANYGYTF; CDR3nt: TGTGCCAGCAGTAAGGGGGGGGCCAACTATGGCTACACCTTC
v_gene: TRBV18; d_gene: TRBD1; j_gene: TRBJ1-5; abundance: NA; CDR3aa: CASSPRTGGQPQHF; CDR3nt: TGTGCCAGCTCACCACGGACAGGGGGACAGCCCCAGCATTTT
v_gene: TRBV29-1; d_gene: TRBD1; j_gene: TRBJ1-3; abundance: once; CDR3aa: CSVEGGQGARDTIYF; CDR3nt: TGCAGCGTTGAAGGGGGGCAGGGGGCGCGGGACACCATATATTTT
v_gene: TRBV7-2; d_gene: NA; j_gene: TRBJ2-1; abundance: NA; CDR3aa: CASSQGGSNEQFF; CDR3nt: TGTGCCAGCAGCCAAGGAGGATCCAATGAGCAGTTCTTC
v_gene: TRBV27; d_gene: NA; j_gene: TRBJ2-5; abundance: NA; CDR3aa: CASSFGLDRHQETQYF; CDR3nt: TGTGCCAGCAGTTTTGGGCTAGACAGACACCAAGAGACCCAGTACTTC
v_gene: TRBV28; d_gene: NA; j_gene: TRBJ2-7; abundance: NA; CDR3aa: CASSLSRTGRGEQYF; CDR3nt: TGTGCCAGCAGTTTATCCCGGACGGGTAGGGGCGAGCAGTACTTC
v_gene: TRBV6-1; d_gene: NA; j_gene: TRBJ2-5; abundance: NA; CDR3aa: CASSLARETQYF; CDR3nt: TGTGCCAGCAGTCTCGCGAGAGAGACCCAGTACTTC
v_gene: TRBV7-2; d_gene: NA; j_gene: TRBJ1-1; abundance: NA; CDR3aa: CASSLEGGAFF; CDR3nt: TGTGCCAGCAGCTTAGAAGGGGGAGCTTTCTTT
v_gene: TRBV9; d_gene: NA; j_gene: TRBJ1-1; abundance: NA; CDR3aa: CASSVGQDTEAFF; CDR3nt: TGTGCCAGCAGCGTAGGCCAGGACACTGAAGCTTTCTTT
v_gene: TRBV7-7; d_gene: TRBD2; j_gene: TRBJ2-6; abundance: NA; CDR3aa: CASSPQGGGANVLTF; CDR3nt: TGTGCTAGCAGCCCCCAGGGAGGGGGGGCCAACGTCCTGACTTTC
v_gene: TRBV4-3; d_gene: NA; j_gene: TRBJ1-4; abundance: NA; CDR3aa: CASSQERSEKLFF; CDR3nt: TGCGCCAGCAGCCAAGAACGGTCCGAAAAACTGTTTTTT
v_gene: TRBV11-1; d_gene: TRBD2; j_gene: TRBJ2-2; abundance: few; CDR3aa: CASSLVVAGNTGELFF; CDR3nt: TGTGCCAGCAGCTTGGTGGTAGCGGGCAACACCGGGGAGCTGTTTTTT
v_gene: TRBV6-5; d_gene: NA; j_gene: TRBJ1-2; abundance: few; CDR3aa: CASSYAAGSIYGYTF; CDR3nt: TGTGCCAGCAGTTACGCCGCAGGGTCTATATATGGCTACACCTTC
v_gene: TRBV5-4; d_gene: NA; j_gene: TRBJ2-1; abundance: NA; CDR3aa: CASSYGAGPLRYNEQFF; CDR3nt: TGTGCCAGCAGCTATGGGGCAGGTCCCTTGAGGTACAATGAGCAGTTCTTC
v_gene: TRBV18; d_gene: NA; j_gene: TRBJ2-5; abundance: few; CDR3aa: CASSGQARETQYF; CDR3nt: TGTGCCAGCTCTGGCCAAGCGCGAGAGACCCAGTACTTC
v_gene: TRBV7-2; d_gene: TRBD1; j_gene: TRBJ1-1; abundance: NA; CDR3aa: CASSIRTGVNTEAFF; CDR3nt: TGTGCCAGCAGCATTCGCACAGGGGTGAACACTGAAGCTTTCTTT
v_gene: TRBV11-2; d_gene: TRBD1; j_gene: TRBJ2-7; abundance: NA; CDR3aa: CASSSLSRTGLYEQYF; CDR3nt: TGTGCCAGCAGCTCGCTCTCCCGGACAGGACTCTACGAGCAGTACTTC
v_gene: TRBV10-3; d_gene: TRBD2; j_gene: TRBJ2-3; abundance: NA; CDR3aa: CAISKSGTSGTSTDTQYF; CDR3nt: TGTGCCATCAGTAAGTCCGGGACTAGCGGGACCAGCACAGATACGCAGTATTTT
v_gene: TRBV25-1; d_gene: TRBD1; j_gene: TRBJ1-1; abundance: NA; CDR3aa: CASSTRQGRYTEAFF; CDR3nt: TGTGCCAGCAGTACGCGACAGGGAAGGTACACTGAAGCTTTCTTT
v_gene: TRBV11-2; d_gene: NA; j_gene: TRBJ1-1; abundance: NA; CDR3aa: CASRSLGQLGAFF; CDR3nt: TGTGCCAGCAGATCACTAGGACAGTTAGGGGCTTTCTTT
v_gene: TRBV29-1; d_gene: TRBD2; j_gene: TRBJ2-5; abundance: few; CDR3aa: CSAYKHRPAGGQETQYF; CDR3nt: TGCAGCGCTTACAAACATCGTCCAGCGGGAGGGCAGGAGACCCAGTACTTC
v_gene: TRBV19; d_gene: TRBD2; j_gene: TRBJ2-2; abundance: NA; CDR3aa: CASRFGGRVTGELFF; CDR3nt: TGTGCCAGTAGATTTGGCGGGAGAGTCACCGGGGAGCTGTTTTTT
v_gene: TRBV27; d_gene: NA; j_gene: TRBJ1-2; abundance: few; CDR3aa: CASSLSLTLPFGYTF; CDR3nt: TGTGCCAGCAGTTTAAGCCTGACACTCCCTTTTGGCTACACCTTC
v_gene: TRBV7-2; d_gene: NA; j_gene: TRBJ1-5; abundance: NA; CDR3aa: CASGRGYGNQPQHF; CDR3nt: TGTGCCAGCGGAAGGGGGTACGGTAATCAGCCCCAGCATTTT
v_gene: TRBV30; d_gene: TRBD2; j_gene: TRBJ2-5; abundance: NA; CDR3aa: CAWSGLAGFMLKTQYF; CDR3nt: TGTGCCTGGAGTGGACTAGCGGGATTTATGTTGAAGACCCAGTACTTC
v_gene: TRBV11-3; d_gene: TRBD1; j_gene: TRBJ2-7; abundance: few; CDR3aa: CASSFGTGFGEQYF; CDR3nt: TGTGCCAGCAGCTTCGGGACAGGCTTTGGGGAGCAGTACTTC
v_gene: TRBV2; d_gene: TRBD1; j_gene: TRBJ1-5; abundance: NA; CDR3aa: CASSGATGGQPQHF; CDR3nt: TGTGCCAGCAGTGGGGCGACAGGGGGTCAGCCCCAGCATTTT
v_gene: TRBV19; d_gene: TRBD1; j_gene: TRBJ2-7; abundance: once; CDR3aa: CASSSGTGTTYEQYF; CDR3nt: TGTGCCAGTAGCTCCGGGACAGGGACTACCTACGAGCAGTACTTC
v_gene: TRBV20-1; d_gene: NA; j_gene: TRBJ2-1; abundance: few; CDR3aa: CSAAQYNEQFF; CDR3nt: TGCAGTGCTGCACAGTACAATGAGCAGTTCTTC
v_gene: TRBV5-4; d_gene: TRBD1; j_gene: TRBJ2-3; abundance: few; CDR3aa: CASSYGQGALNTQYF; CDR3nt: TGTGCCAGCAGCTATGGACAGGGGGCTTTGAATACGCAGTATTTT
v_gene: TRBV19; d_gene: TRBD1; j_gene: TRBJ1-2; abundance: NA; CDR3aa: CASSMRDRSYGYTF; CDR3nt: TGTGCCAGTAGTATGAGGGACAGGAGCTATGGCTACACCTTC
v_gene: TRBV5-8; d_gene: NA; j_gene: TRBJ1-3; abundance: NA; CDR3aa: CASSLIRGSGNTIYF; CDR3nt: TGTGCCAGCAGCTTAATCAGGGGATCTGGAAACACCATATATTTT
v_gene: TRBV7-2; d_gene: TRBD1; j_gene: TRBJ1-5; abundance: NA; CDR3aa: CASSSTGDQPQHF; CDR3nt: TGTGCCAGCAGCTCGACAGGGGATCAGCCCCAGCATTTT
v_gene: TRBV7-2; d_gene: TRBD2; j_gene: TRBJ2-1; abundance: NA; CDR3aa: CASSLVLAVLDYNEQFF; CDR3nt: TGTGCCAGCAGCTTAGTACTAGCGGTACTCGACTACAATGAGCAGTTCTTC
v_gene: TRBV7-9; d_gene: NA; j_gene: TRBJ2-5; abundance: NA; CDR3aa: CASSLAGAPNEQYF; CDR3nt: TGTGCCAGCAGCTTAGCGGGAGCGCCGAATGAGCAGTACTTC
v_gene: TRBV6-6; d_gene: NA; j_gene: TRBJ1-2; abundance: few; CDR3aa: CASSYPGFDGYTF; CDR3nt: TGTGCCAGCAGTTACCCCGGGTTCGATGGCTACACCTTC
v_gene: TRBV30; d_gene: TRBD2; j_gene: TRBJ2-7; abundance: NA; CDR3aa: CAWRNSGRSRNEQYF; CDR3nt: TGTGCCTGGAGGAATAGCGGGAGGTCGAGGAACGAGCAGTACTTC
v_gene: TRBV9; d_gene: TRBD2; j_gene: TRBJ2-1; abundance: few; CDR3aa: CASSVAVASGNGHEQFF; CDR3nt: TGTGCCAGCAGCGTAGCTGTGGCTAGCGGAAATGGGCATGAGCAGTTCTTC